One and the same sample provided the 21 T cell receptor beta chains below, sequenced in a study of blood T cell dynamics during melanoma immunotherapy. Generated by immunoSEQ multiplex PCR, the TCRdb table keeps only in-frame clones and is missing some. The data hold 13,000 to 15,000 clones, with more than 85% observed a single time. Indicated time point: week 3, after first cycle of checkpoint inhibitor. The sample consisted of blood, taken from a patient treated with checkpoint blockade. All receptors derive from a human donor with melanoma.

The chain has TRBV19 and TRBJ1-2; 7 bases are a match to TRBD1. The CDR3 loop spans 17 amino acids. V trimming: 4 bases; J trimming: 4 bases; junction bases outside the gene matches: 15. The germline gives CDR1 LNHDA, CDR2 SQIVND (reference sequence). The DNA of the CDR3 is TGTGCCAGTAGTACGCGATCCGGGACAGATTTGATCTATGGCTACACCTTC. This codes for CASSTRSGTDLIYGYTF.

The genes are TRBV13 and TRBJ1-6; 8 bases agree with TRBD1. CDR3 length: 14 amino acids. Trimming at V came to 4 bases and at J to 6 bases, leaving 2 bases not matched to a gene. The germline gives CDR1 PRHDT, CDR2 FYEKMQ (reference sequence). In DNA form, the CDR3 reads TGTGCCAGCAGCTACAGGGGGGGTAATTCACCCCTCCACTTT. As protein: CASSYRGGNSPLHF. Full variable domain (rest looked up from reference TRBV13 and TRBJ1-6): AAGVIQSPRHLIKEKRETATLKCYPIPRHDTVYWYQQGPGQDPQFLISFYEKMQSDKGSIPDRFSAQQFSDYHSELNMSSLELGDSALYFCASSYRGGNSPLHFGNGTRLTVT.

J is TRBJ2-5 and V is TRBV7-3, with 7 bases matching TRBD2. The CDR3 consists of 16 residues. Germline values: CDR1 SGHTA, CDR2 FQGTGA. J was trimmed by 1 base and V by 5 bases; bases with no gene match: 10. CDR3 amino acids: CASSLPSGILQETQYF. CDR3 DNA: TGTGCCAGCAGCCTACCTAGCGGAATCCTCCAAGAGACCCAGTACTTC.

This chain joins TRBV5-8 and TRBJ2-3, with 8 bases aligning to TRBD1. The CDR3 totals 14 residues. The V segment lost 4 bases and the J segment 4 bases; nucleotides outside the gene matches: 5. Germline V CDR1 and CDR2: SGHTS, YDEGEE. The CDR3 sequence is CASSLGQGPDTQYF. CDR3 DNA sequence: TGTGCCAGCAGCCTCGGACAGGGCCCAGATACGCAGTATTTT.

The rearrangement links TRBV19 to TRBJ2-3; 12 nucleotides align to TRBD1. CDR3 size: 16 residues. The V and J ends lost 1 base and 3 bases, in that order; junction bases with no gene match: 2. Germline CDR1 LNHDA, CDR2 SQIVND (reference sequence). This chain's CDR3 is CASSIGDRGRTDTQYF. CDR3 DNA: TGTGCCAGTAGTATAGGGGACAGGGGGCGGACAGATACGCAGTATTTT.

The chain recombines TRBV9 with TRBJ2-5; TRBD2 aligns across 8 bases. CDR3 size: 18 residues. J lost 2 bases, V lost 0 bases, and 12 bases had no gene match. CDR1 and CDR2 from the germline V gene are SGDLS and YYNGEE. This chain's CDR3 is CASSVAPPGAGGQETQYF. The CDR3 nucleotides are TGTGCCAGCAGCGTAGCCCCACCCGGGGCGGGGGGACAAGAGACCCAGTACTTC.

The chain carries TRBV29-1 and TRBJ1-2, with D perhaps TRBD1 (5 bases). The length of the CDR3 is 12 residues. With 6 bases removed from V and 8 bases from J, the gap between germline ends came to 16 bases. Germline V gene lookup returns CDR1 SQVTM and CDR2 ANQGSEA. In nucleotides, the CDR3 is TGCAGCGTGGACAAAGGGGAGGGCGGCTACACCTTC. Translating gives CSVDKGEGGYTF.

This clone has only one observation. The rearrangement links TRBV4-1 to TRBJ1-5; no clear D. Deletions cut 6 bases from V and 3 bases from J, with 15 bases between. This CDR3 is 15 amino acids long. CDR1 is MGHRA, CDR2 YSYEKL, per germline. The CDR3 spells CASSLTPTSNQPQHF. The CDR3 bases are TGCGCCAGCAGTCTAACACCGACCTCCAATCAGCCCCAGCATTTT.

The gene calls are TRBV7-9 and TRBJ2-5, with 11 bases lining up with TRBD2. Germline-derived CDR1 and CDR2 are SEHNR and FQNEAQ (reference sequence). There are 16 residues in the CDR3. Losses at the gene ends were 5 bases for V and 0 bases for J; bases not matched to a gene: 5. The CDR3 protein is CASSTGTSGDQETQYF. CDR3 DNA: TGTGCCAGCAGCACCGGGACTAGCGGAGACCAAGAGACCCAGTACTTC.

As DNA, the CDR3 is TGTGCCAGCAGCCAGCTCGGAAGGGACAAAAACATTCAGTACTTC. Translation: CASSQLGRDKNIQYF. V usage is TRBV14 and J usage is TRBJ2-4; D remains ambiguous. Germline-derived CDR1 and CDR2 are SGHDN and FVKESK. V was pared by 3 bases and J by 3 bases, with 12 bases between. CDR3 length: 15 amino acids.

This sequence joins TRBV2 and TRBJ1-5; tentatively, D is TRBD1 (6 bases). Trimming shortened V by 6 bases and J by 5 bases, and 20 bases separated the two germline ends. CDR3 size: 16 residues. Germline V gives CDR1 SNHLY, CDR2 FYNNEI. The CDR3 DNA sequence: TGTGCCAGCAGAGGGGGGCCCTTGGGAGGGGATCAGCCCCAGCATTTT. Amino acids: CASRGGPLGGDQPQHF.

The J gene is TRBJ1-1, the V gene TRBV5-1; 8 nucleotides align to TRBD1. This CDR3 has 13 residues. Per germline, CDR1 SGHRS and CDR2 YFSETQ. Trimming cost V 3 bases and J 5 bases; bases outside gene matches: 3. CDR3 sequence: CASSWTGRTEAFF. DNA for the CDR3: TGCGCCAGCAGCTGGACAGGGAGGACTGAAGCTTTCTTT.

This clone showed up just a few times. The rearrangement links TRBV5-1 to TRBJ2-7; 9 nucleotides agree with TRBD1. V was pared by 4 bases and J by 3 bases, with 2 bases of the junction left unmatched. The CDR3 spans 13 residues. Germline assignment: CDR1 SGHRS and CDR2 YFSETQ. For the CDR3, the DNA is TGCGCCAGCAGCCTGGACAGGGGCTACGAGCAGTACTTC. Its protein is CASSLDRGYEQYF.

V gene TRBV21-1 combines with J gene TRBJ2-1; the table's D gene call, TRBD2, was not cross checked with the DNA. TRBV21-1 constitutes a pseudogene. The CDR3 spans 17 residues. The CDR3 coding sequence is TGTGCCAGCAGCAAAGTTCAGGAGCGGGACGTTAATAATGAGCAGTTCTTC. The encoded protein is CASSKVQERDVNNEQFF.

The chain recombines TRBV9 with TRBJ2-1; weak D call: TRBD1 (6 bases). The germline V gene encodes CDR1 SGDLS and CDR2 YYNGEE. The CDR3 covers 15 residues. V lost 0 bases, J lost 4 bases, and 11 bases lay in between. The CDR3 sequence: CASSVAQGLYNEQFF. CDR3 DNA: TGTGCCAGCAGCGTAGCTCAGGGGTTGTACAATGAGCAGTTCTTC.

This clone showed up just once. This chain connects TRBV5-1 to TRBJ2-7; D perhaps matches TRBD1 (6 bases). Germline-derived CDR1 and CDR2 are SGHRS and YFSETQ. Trimming cost V 5 bases and J 0 bases, with 12 bases left between them. The CDR3 runs to 14 residues. The CDR3 spells CASSSRDTSYEQYF. In nucleotides, the CDR3 is TGCGCCAGCAGTAGCCGGGACACCTCCTACGAGCAGTACTTC.

V and J are TRBV13 and TRBJ2-3; the match to TRBD2 covers 13 bases. This CDR3 contains 17 residues. V lost 5 bases, J lost 0 bases, and 5 bases stayed unmatched. Germline V gene lookup returns CDR1 PRHDT and CDR2 FYEKMQ (reference sequence). CDR3 nucleotides: TGTGCCAGCAGCCCCTCACTAGCGGGGGGGAGCACAGATACGCAGTATTTT. Translation: CASSPSLAGGSTDTQYF.

J is TRBJ2-7 and V is TRBV11-2; 8 bases fit TRBD1. The junction had 1 base not matched to a gene; V was cut back by 0 bases and J by 3 bases. The CDR3 spans 14 residues. Germline CDR1 reads SGHAT; CDR2 reads FQNNGV. CDR3 residues: CASSLEGTGYEQYF. The CDR3 nucleotides read TGTGCCAGCAGCTTAGAAGGGACAGGCTACGAGCAGTACTTC.

The CDR3 is CASSLDWGGTEAFF. CDR3 bases: TGTGCCAGCAGCTTGGACTGGGGGGGCACTGAAGCTTTCTTT. The rearrangement links TRBV5-5 to TRBJ1-1; D might be TRBD1 (5 bases). Per the germline V gene, CDR1 is SGHKS and CDR2 is YYEKEE (reference sequence). Trimming stripped 0 bases from V and 4 bases from J, with 10 bases between. The CDR3 extends over 14 amino acids. Together with reference TRBV5-5 and TRBJ1-1, the CDR3 gives the full variable domain: DAGVTQSPTHLIKTRGQQVTLRCSPISGHKSVSWYQQVLGQGPQFIFQYYEKEERGRGNFPDRFSARQFPNYSSELNVNALLLGDSALYLCASSLDWGGTEAFFGQGTRLTVV.

The gene calls are TRBV5-4 and TRBJ2-3; D tentatively reads TRBD1 or TRBD2 (5 bases each). CDR3 size: 16 residues. CDR1 is SGHNT, CDR2 YYREEE, per germline (reference sequence). V shed 3 bases and J shed 4 bases, with 18 bases lying between them. CDR3 coding DNA: TGTGCCAGCAGCTATTCCAGGGACCTTAACGCAGATACGCAGTATTTT. This encodes CASSYSRDLNADTQYF.

The chain links TRBV21-1 to TRBJ1-5; the table's D gene call, TRBD1, was not cross checked with the DNA. TRBV21-1 constitutes a pseudogene. CDR3 length: 16 residues. CDR3 region: CASNKGQGHSNQPQHF. CDR3 nucleotides: TGTGCCAGCAACAAGGGACAGGGGCATAGCAATCAGCCCCAGCATTTT.